These 14 T cell receptor beta chains were all obtained from the same sample, sequenced in a study of shared clonotypes between healthy human individuals. Some clones are missing from TCRdb's copy, which holds only in-frame ones; the method was immunoSEQ multiplex PCR. Of some 580,000 clones in the sample, around 97% are singletons; the top ten hold approximately 0.057%. The sample comprised naive CD4+ T cells sorted from blood. Subset described: CD45RA+ positively selected. Every receptor here comes from a woman between 25 and 40 years old in good health.

With regard to this clone: Other DNA sequences in this sample translate to the same CDR3. This sequence joins TRBV5-1 and TRBJ2-1; 7 bases map to TRBD1. Germline loops: CDR1 SGHRS, CDR2 YFSETQ. The CDR3 sequence is 12 residues long. V shed 4 bases and J 7 bases; nucleotides not matched to a gene: 2. Written as DNA, the CDR3 is TGCGCCAGCAGCGTACAGGGGAATGAGCAGTTCTTC. Amino acids: CASSVQGNEQFF.

This sequence joins TRBV7-8 and TRBJ2-2; 7 bases align to TRBD2. This CDR3 spans 16 amino acids. V shed 5 bases and J 0 bases; nucleotides not matched to a gene: 6. CDR1 and CDR2 from the germline V gene are SGHVS and FQNEAQ. The CDR3 region is CASSPMRGTNTGELFF. CDR3 DNA sequence: TGTGCCAGCAGCCCAATGCGGGGGACGAACACCGGGGAGCTGTTTTTT.

CDR3 protein: CASSSRLAGGTGELFF. CDR3 coding DNA: TGTGCCAGCAGCTCGAGACTAGCGGGAGGCACCGGGGAGCTGTTTTTT. The J gene is TRBJ2-2, the V gene TRBV7-3; 13 nucleotides agree with TRBD2. The CDR3 is 16 residues long. J lost 4 bases, V lost 4 bases, and 3 bases had no gene match. Germline V gives CDR1 SGHTA, CDR2 FQGTGA.

This clone was detected only once. The genes are TRBV19 and TRBJ2-2; 8 bases fit TRBD2. V shed 6 bases and J 4 bases; nucleotides not matched to a gene: 7. CDR1 and CDR2 (germline): LNHDA, SQIVND (reference sequence). The CDR3 runs to 15 residues. The CDR3, as DNA: TGTGCCAGTAGGACGGGTAGCGGGACCACCGGGGAGCTGTTTTTT. It codes for CASRTGSGTTGELFF. Full variable domain (rest looked up from reference TRBV19 and TRBJ2-2): DGGITQSPKYLFRKEGQNVTLSCEQNLNHDAMYWYRQDPGQGLRLIYYSQIVNDFQKGDIAEGYSVSREKKESFPLTVTSAQKNPTAFYLCASRTGSGTTGELFFGEGSRLTVL.

CDR3 region: CASSAWSSGGSYEQYF. The DNA of the CDR3 is TGTGCCAGCAGTGCGTGGTCGAGCGGGGGCTCCTACGAGCAGTACTTC. This chain links TRBV28 with TRBJ2-7; 8 bases agree with TRBD2. The junction had 9 bases not matched to a gene; V was cut back by 5 bases and J by 0 bases. Germline assignment: CDR1 MDHEN and CDR2 SYDVKM. The CDR3 extends over 16 amino acids.

The V gene is TRBV28, the J gene TRBJ2-1; D is tentatively TRBD1 or TRBD2 (6 bases each). The CDR3 extends over 15 amino acids. Germline-derived CDR1 and CDR2 are MDHEN and SYDVKM. V gave up 4 bases and J gave up 10 bases, with 20 bases separating them. The CDR3 nucleotides read TGTGCCAGCAGTTCCGGAGGGGGAGCCGCGCCCGAGCAGTTCTTC. It codes for CASSSGGGAAPEQFF.

The rearrangement links TRBV15 to TRBJ1-4; 7 positions match TRBD1. The CDR3 spans 15 residues. With V trimmed by 1 base and J by 3 bases, 2 bases remained unmatched. Germline V lookup: CDR1 LNHNV, CDR2 YYDKDF (reference sequence). The CDR3 bases are TGTGCCACCAGCAGAGGAGGGACAGCTAATGAAAAACTGTTTTTT. Translating it yields CATSRGGTANEKLFF.

The V gene is TRBV28, the J gene TRBJ2-5; D is undetermined. The J call is in doubt because the DNA end fits TRBJ2-7 better. The CDR3 has 13 residues. CDR1 is MDHEN and CDR2 is SYDVKM in the germline V gene. CDR3 DNA sequence: TGTGCCAGCAGTTTACTCACGACTCACGAGCAGTACTTC. This codes for CASSLLTTHEQYF.

The chain recombines TRBV6-1 with TRBJ1-3; D ambiguous. Trimming took off 0 bases at V and 0 bases at J, with 6 bases between the two ends. Germline V lookup: CDR1 MNHNS, CDR2 SASEGT. CDR3 length: 15 residues. The chain's CDR3 is CASSEARSSGNTIYF. Here the CDR3 DNA reads TGTGCCAGCAGTGAAGCGCGAAGCTCTGGAAACACCATATATTTT.

V gene TRBV7-6 combines with J gene TRBJ2-7; D perhaps matches TRBD2 (6 bases). Trimming took off 1 base at V and 2 bases at J, with 15 bases between the two ends. The CDR3 runs to 16 residues. The V gene's germline CDR1 is SGHVS and CDR2 FNYEAQ. The CDR3 sequence: CASSLVAGTIAYEQYF. CDR3 sequence (DNA): TGTGCCAGCAGCTTAGTTGCGGGAACTATCGCCTACGAGCAGTACTTC.

The V and J genes are TRBV11-2 and TRBJ1-3; TRBD1 aligns across 7 bases. The germline V gene encodes CDR1 SGHAT and CDR2 FQNNGV. The ends lost 6 bases at V and 2 bases at J; junction bases unmatched: 4. CDR3 length: 14 residues. The CDR3 nucleotides are TGTGCCAGCAGAGGACAGGCTCCTGGAAACACCATATATTTT. Its translation: CASRGQAPGNTIYF. Based on the CDR3 plus reference TRBV11-2 and TRBJ1-3, the full variable domain is EAGVAQSPRYKIIEKRQSVAFWCNPISGHATLYWYQQILGQGPKLLIQFQNNGVVDDSQLPKDRFSAERLKGVDSTLKIQPAKLEDSAVYLCASRGQAPGNTIYFGEGSWLTVV.

The chain combines TRBV11-2 with TRBJ2-1; the match to TRBD2 covers 9 bases. The CDR3 sequence is 15 residues long. Germline values: CDR1 SGHAT, CDR2 FQNNGV. The V gene end was trimmed by 5 bases and the J gene end by 5 bases; junction bases not matched to a gene: 7. For the CDR3, the DNA is TGTGCCAGCAGCCCAGGGACTAGCAGAGACAATGAGCAGTTCTTC. This encodes CASSPGTSRDNEQFF.

The J gene is TRBJ1-5, the V gene TRBV9; D is ambiguous. Per germline, CDR1 SGDLS and CDR2 YYNGEE. The CDR3 runs to 10 residues. V dropped 10 bases and J dropped 2 bases, with 4 bases sitting between them. This CDR3 is CARRNQPQHF. The CDR3 DNA reads as TGTGCCCGCCGCAATCAGCCCCAGCATTTT.

The chain recombines TRBV19 with TRBJ2-5; 10 nucleotides match TRBD1. The end of the DNA is better explained by TRBJ2-7, so the J call may be wrong. The CDR3 totals 14 residues. Germline CDR1 reads LNHDA; CDR2 reads SQIVND (reference sequence). The CDR3 DNA reads TGTGCCAGTAGTCCGACAGGGGGCCCCTACGAGCAGTACTTC. Its protein product is CASSPTGGPYEQYF.